These 14 T cell receptor beta chains share one sample of origin, sequenced in a study of T cell changes during pregnancy in multiple sclerosis. Clones were read by immunoSEQ multiplex PCR, and TCRdb kept only the in-frame ones, dropping some. The repertoire holds about 60,000 clones, with under 95% as singletons. The sample was peripheral blood, taken in the second trimester of pregnancy. Receptor source: a female donor with multiple sclerosis, enrolled in a pregnancy study.

This chain links TRBV11-2 with TRBJ1-1; 9 bases line up with TRBD1. This CDR3 has 13 residues. Germline CDR1 and CDR2: SGHAT and FQNNGV. V lost 6 bases, J lost 4 bases, and 3 bases stayed unmatched. The CDR3 protein is CASSSDRGTEAFF. The DNA of the CDR3 is TGTGCCAGCAGTTCGGACAGGGGCACTGAAGCTTTCTTT.

This clone was observed a single time. The chain uses TRBV5-1 and TRBJ1-1, with 8 bases aligning to TRBD1. The germline gives CDR1 SGHRS, CDR2 YFSETQ. This CDR3 is built from 16 residues. V lost 3 bases and J lost 0; bases outside the gene matches: 7. The CDR3 nucleotides read TGCGCCAGCAGCTCCACGGGACAGGTGATGAACACTGAAGCTTTCTTT. It is translated as CASSSTGQVMNTEAFF.

The chain joins TRBV7-8 to TRBJ2-7; the D gene is possibly TRBD2 (5 bases). The V and J ends lost 5 bases and 6 bases respectively, with 20 bases between them. Germline loops: CDR1 SGHVS, CDR2 FQNEAQ. CDR3 length equals 15 residues. CDR3 sequence: CASSPGWTALGEQYF. Written as DNA, the CDR3 is TGTGCCAGCAGCCCCGGATGGACTGCCCTGGGCGAGCAGTACTTC.

This clone was seen once. This chain connects TRBV9 to TRBJ1-3; D perhaps matches TRBD1 (6 bases). Per the germline V gene, CDR1 is SGDLS and CDR2 is YYNGEE. Between the trimmed V and J ends, which lost 4 bases and 4 bases, there was a span of 15 bases. CDR3 length: 15 amino acids. Here the CDR3 DNA reads TGTGCCAGCAGCATCCCCGGGGGGCCGGGAAACACCATATATTTT. Amino acids: CASSIPGGPGNTIYF.

The chain employs TRBV4-1 and TRBJ2-1; the D gene is possibly TRBD2 (6 bases). CDR3 length equals 16 residues. The germline V gene has CDR1 MGHRA and CDR2 YSYEKL. The V and J ends lost 4 bases and 4 bases respectively, with 17 bases between them. The CDR3 reads CASSLARGAGYNEQFF. The CDR3 coding sequence is TGCGCCAGCAGCCTTGCGCGCGGGGCGGGATACAATGAGCAGTTCTTC.

The J gene is TRBJ2-3, the V gene TRBV11-3; maybe TRBD1 (5 bases). Germline assignment: CDR1 SGHNT and CDR2 YENEEA. V was trimmed by 2 bases and J by 4 bases, leaving 10 bases between them. The CDR3 consists of 14 residues. This CDR3 reads CASSLNKGSDTQYF. DNA for the CDR3: TGTGCCAGCAGCTTAAATAAGGGGTCAGATACGCAGTATTTT.

The rearrangement links TRBV7-9 to TRBJ2-1, with D possibly matching TRBD2 (6 bases). Germline values: CDR1 SEHNR, CDR2 FQNEAQ (reference sequence). The CDR3 has 16 residues. Trimming removed 1 base from V and 5 bases from J, with 15 bases in between. CDR3 residues: CASSLGLALNHNEQFF. The CDR3 DNA reads as TGTGCCAGCAGCTTAGGGCTAGCGCTGAATCACAATGAGCAGTTCTTC.

The V and J genes are TRBV5-8 and TRBJ2-7, with 10 bases fitting TRBD1. V lost 2 bases, J lost 7 bases, and 6 bases stayed unmatched. The CDR3 extends over 14 amino acids. The V gene's germline CDR1 is SGHTS and CDR2 YDEGEE. CDR3 sequence: CASSFDRGRGEQYF. Here the CDR3 DNA reads TGTGCCAGCAGCTTCGACAGGGGGCGAGGGGAGCAGTACTTC.

This clone appeared a few times. V is TRBV6-1 and J is TRBJ1-4; TRBD1 agrees at 12 bases. The CDR3 has 15 amino acids. After removal of 3 bases from V and 8 bases from J, the junction contained 4 bases not matched to a gene. Germline CDR1 MNHNS, CDR2 SASEGT. CDR3: CASSDPGQGAEKLFF. In DNA form, the CDR3 reads TGTGCCAGCAGTGACCCGGGACAGGGGGCCGAAAAACTGTTTTTT.

This sequence joins TRBV2 and TRBJ1-1, with a weak D call TRBD1 (5 bases). CDR3 length: 18 residues. Germline CDR1 SNHLY, CDR2 FYNNEI. Trimming shortened V by 2 bases and J by 5 bases, and 24 bases separated the two germline ends. Here the CDR3 reads CASSERSGQGKVWTEAFF. The CDR3 DNA sequence: TGTGCCAGCAGTGAACGTTCCGGGCAGGGTAAGGTGTGGACTGAAGCTTTCTTT.

The genes are TRBV19 and TRBJ1-6; D gene uncertain. Trimming cost V 3 bases and J 4 bases, with 10 bases left between them. Germline V CDR1 and CDR2: LNHDA, SQIVND (reference sequence). This CDR3 is built from 15 residues. CDR3 bases: TGTGCCAGTAGTATGGATGCACAGTATAATTCACCCCTCCACTTT. Its translation: CASSMDAQYNSPLHF.

The CDR3 is CASSEGDSSYEQYF. The CDR3 DNA reads TGTGCCAGCAGTGAGGGGGACAGTTCCTACGAGCAGTACTTC. This chain joins TRBV6-1 and TRBJ2-7; 7 nucleotides agree with TRBD1. Per germline, CDR1 MNHNS and CDR2 SASEGT. The CDR3 spans 14 residues. Losses at the gene ends were 3 bases for V and 1 base for J; bases not matched to a gene: 3.

The J gene is TRBJ2-3, the V gene TRBV7-3, with 7 bases matching TRBD2. The CDR3 contains 15 residues. From germline, CDR1 is SGHTA and CDR2 FQGTGA. V lost 2 bases to trimming and J lost 5 bases; unmatched junction nucleotides: 7. The CDR3 spells CASSLLGREGDTQYF. CDR3 in DNA: TGTGCCAGCAGCTTACTGGGCAGGGAGGGAGATACGCAGTATTTT.

The chain joins TRBV7-2 to TRBJ1-1; maybe TRBD1 (6 bases). The germline V gene has CDR1 SGHTA and CDR2 FQGNSA. Trimming removed 3 bases at V and 5 bases at J, with 16 bases between. CDR3 length equals 15 residues. CDR3 sequence (DNA): TGTGCCAGCAGCTTCCAGTGGGGGCGGAGTACTGAAGCTTTCTTT. This sequence encodes CASSFQWGRSTEAFF.